The present T cell receptor beta chain was sequenced within a study of blood T cell repertoires in COVID-19. V was pared by 2 bases and J by 5 bases, with 6 bases of the junction left unmatched. Germline V gene data show CDR1 as SGHDT and CDR2 as YYEEEE. The CDR3 runs 15 residues. Generated by immunoSEQ multiplex PCR, the TCRdb table keeps only in-frame clones and is missing some. Seen here are 70,000 to 85,000 clones, approximately 86% observed once, and the top ten hold around 1.9%. The origin of this receptor is a woman aged 55-75 years with acute or convalescent COVID-19. J is TRBJ2-2 and V is TRBV5-6, with 7 bases fitting TRBD1. The material sequenced was peripheral blood. The CDR3 protein is CASSLTGATTGELFF. The DNA of the CDR3 is TGTGCCAGCAGCTTAACAGGGGCTACTACCGGGGAGCTGTTTTTT.